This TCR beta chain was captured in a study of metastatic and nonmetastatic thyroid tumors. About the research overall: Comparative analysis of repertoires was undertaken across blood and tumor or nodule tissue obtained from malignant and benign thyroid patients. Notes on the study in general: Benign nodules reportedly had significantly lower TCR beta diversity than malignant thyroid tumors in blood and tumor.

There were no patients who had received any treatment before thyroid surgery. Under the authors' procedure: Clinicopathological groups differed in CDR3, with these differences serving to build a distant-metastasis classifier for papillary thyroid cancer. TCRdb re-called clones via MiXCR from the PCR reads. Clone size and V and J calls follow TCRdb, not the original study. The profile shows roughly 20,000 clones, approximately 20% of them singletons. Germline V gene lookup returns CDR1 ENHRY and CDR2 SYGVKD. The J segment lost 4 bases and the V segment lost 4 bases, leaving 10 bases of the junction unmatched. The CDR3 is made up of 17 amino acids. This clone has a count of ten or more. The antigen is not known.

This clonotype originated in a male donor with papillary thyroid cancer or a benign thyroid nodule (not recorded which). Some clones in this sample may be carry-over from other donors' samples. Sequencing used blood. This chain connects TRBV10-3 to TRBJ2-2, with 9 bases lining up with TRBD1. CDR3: CAISAVEQGATTGELFF. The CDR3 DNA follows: TGTGCCATCAGTGCCGTAGAACAGGGGGCGACCACCGGGGAGCTGTTTTTT.